A selection of T cell receptor beta chains follows, all from one sample in a study of blood T cell repertoires in COVID-19. Only in-frame clones appear in the TCRdb table, and some are missing; sequencing was by immunoSEQ multiplex PCR. The repertoire holds around 25,000 clones, 88% seen once, with about 7.7% in the top ten. The sequencing sample was made of peripheral blood. The origin of the receptors is a woman in her fifties or sixties with active COVID-19. The CDR3 runs from the conserved cysteine through the conserved F or W. The D gene is left open where the match is weak. Expanded clones are given a class, and other clones once, few, many or no size at all.

J,size,D,V,DNA,CDR3
TRBJ1-4,-,-,TRBV27,TGTGCCAGCAGTTTAACCGAGAATGAAAAACTGTTTTTT,CASSLTENEKLFF
TRBJ1-5,-,TRBD1,TRBV24-1,TGTGCCACCAGTGAATTACAGGGGGTAGAGGATCAGCCCCAGCATTTT,CATSELQGVEDQPQHF
TRBJ1-1,-,-,TRBV18,TGTGCCAGCTCACCATCGTCGGGGGGGGCCACTGAAGCTTTCTTT,CASSPSSGGATEAFF
TRBJ1-1,-,-,TRBV28,TGTGCCAGCAGCCCGACAGCGAACACTGAAGCTTTCTTT,CASSPTANTEAFF
TRBJ2-1,-,-,TRBV19,TGTGCCAGTAGTCGCGCCAATGAGCAGTTCTTC,CASSRANEQFF
TRBJ2-7,-,TRBD1,TRBV7-8,TGTGCCAGCAGCGTTTTGACCGGGACAGGGGGCGACGAGCAGTACTTC,CASSVLTGTGGDEQYF
TRBJ2-3,-,-,TRBV27,TGTGCCAGCAGTTTACGACTAGGGAGAGATACGCAGTATTTT,CASSLRLGRDTQYF
TRBJ2-1,-,-,TRBV11-2,TGTGCCAGCAGTTTAGGGGGCGGGAGAGCTAGTGAGCAGTTCTTC,CASSLGGGRASEQFF
TRBJ2-7,once,-,TRBV28,TGTGCCAGCAGCTCTTATAAGGTTCTTGGTACTAGCCCCTACGAGCAGTACTTC,CASSSYKVLGTSPYEQYF
TRBJ1-1,-,-,TRBV4-2,TGTGCCAGCAGCCAGGGCTTGTACACTGAAGCTTTCTTT,CASSQGLYTEAFF
TRBJ2-1,-,-,TRBV14,TGTGCCAGCAGCCAACGACTGCTATACAATGAGCAGTTCTTC,CASSQRLLYNEQFF
TRBJ2-3,-,TRBD1,TRBV7-9,TGTGCCAGCAGCGGGACAGGGAGCACAGATACGCAGTATTTT,CASSGTGSTDTQYF
TRBJ1-3,-,-,TRBV9,TGTGCCAGCAGCGTAGCGGCAGGAAGGAACACCATATATTTT,CASSVAAGRNTIYF
TRBJ2-2,few,-,TRBV18,TGTGCCAGCTCACCATACGTAATAGAGGCCTCGGGGACCGGGGAGCTGTTTTTT,CASSPYVIEASGTGELFF
TRBJ2-1,once,TRBD2,TRBV4-1,TGCGCCAGCAGCATCGGGACTAGCGGAGCTGAGCAGTTCTTC,CASSIGTSGAEQFF
TRBJ2-3,-,-,TRBV7-9,TGTGCCAGCAGCTTCAATAGTGTTGCAGATACGCAGTATTTT,CASSFNSVADTQYF
TRBJ2-7,-,TRBD2,TRBV5-1,TGCGCCAGCAGGTGGACTAGCGGGACCTACGAGCAGTACTTC,CASRWTSGTYEQYF
TRBJ2-1,-,-,TRBV5-1,TGCGCCAGCAGCGGTAGCGGTTTTTACAATGAGCAGTTCTTC,CASSGSGFYNEQFF
TRBJ1-3,-,-,TRBV5-4,TGTGCCAGCAGCTTGAGCGCGGCAAACACCATATATTTT,CASSLSAANTIYF
TRBJ2-5,-,TRBD2,TRBV9,TGTGCCAGCAGCGTAAATAAGCTAGCGGGGGACCTCCCGTACCAAGAGACCCAGTACTTC,CASSVNKLAGDLPYQETQYF
TRBJ1-6,few,-,TRBV5-1,TGCGCCAGCAGCTTGAAACTCGATTCACCCCTCCACTTT,CASSLKLDSPLHF
TRBJ2-7,-,TRBD1,TRBV6-5,TGTGCCAGCAGGCGAACCGGGACAGGAACCGAGCAGTACTTC,CASRRTGTGTEQYF
TRBJ2-7,-,TRBD1,TRBV5-1,TGCGCCAGCAGCTTGGCGAGGACAGGGGGCGTTGTCTCGGACGAGCAGTACTTC,CASSLARTGGVVSDEQYF
TRBJ2-5,-,-,TRBV28,TGTGCCAGCAGTTTTAACTACCAAGAGACCCAGTACTTC,CASSFNYQETQYF
TRBJ1-4,-,-,TRBV18,TGTGCCAGCTCACCAAACCCCCAGGCGACAACTAATGAAAAACTGTTTTTT,CASSPNPQATTNEKLFF
TRBJ2-2,once,-,TRBV15,TGTGCCACCAGCAGAGGACAAGATAGCACCGGGGAGCTGTTTTTT,CATSRGQDSTGELFF
TRBJ1-5,-,TRBD1,TRBV11-2,TGTGCCAGCAGCGTAGCAGGGGGCGGTCAGCCCCAGCATTTT,CASSVAGGGQPQHF
TRBJ2-5,-,-,TRBV5-8,TGTGCCAGCAGCTGGACTGGAGCGGGGACCCAGTACTTC,CASSWTGAGTQYF
TRBJ1-1,-,-,TRBV9,TGTGCCAGCAGCGATGGACACCCGAACACTGAAGCTTTCTTT,CASSDGHPNTEAFF
TRBJ1-1,medium-sized,-,TRBV10-3,TGTGCCATCAGTGAGAATGCGGGGAACACTGAAGCTTTCTTT,CAISENAGNTEAFF
TRBJ2-1,once,TRBD2,TRBV6-1,TGTGCCAGCAGTGAATCCCGGCGGGGGGTCTACAATGAGCAGTTCTTC,CASSESRRGVYNEQFF
TRBJ2-1,-,TRBD1,TRBV7-9,TGTGCCAGCAGCGTAGGGAGACAGGGTTTCAATGAGCAGTTCTTC,CASSVGRQGFNEQFF
TRBJ2-5,-,TRBD2,TRBV6-5,TGTGCCAGCAGTTATAGCGGGACTCAAGAGACCCAGTACTTC,CASSYSGTQETQYF
TRBJ2-3,-,TRBD2,TRBV28,TGTGCCAGCACGGGGGAGGGCAACACAGATACGCAGTATTTT,CASTGEGNTDTQYF
TRBJ1-6,-,TRBD1,TRBV27,TGTGCCAGCAGTGACAGGGGCTATAATTCACCCCTCCACTTT,CASSDRGYNSPLHF
TRBJ1-5,-,-,TRBV21-1,TGTGCCAGGGGGAGGGACAATCAGCCCCAGCATTTT,CARGRDNQPQHF
TRBJ2-3,-,-,TRBV18,TGTGCCAGCTCATCAGGACGGGGGACAGATACGCAGTATTTT,CASSSGRGTDTQYF
TRBJ2-3,-,-,TRBV4-1,TGCGCCAGCAGCTACTTGGGACTCCACAGCACAGATACGCAGTATTTT,CASSYLGLHSTDTQYF
TRBJ2-2,-,-,TRBV6-4,TGTGCCAGCAGTGACTCGGGGCCCCCCCGGACCGGGGAGCTGTTTTTT,CASSDSGPPRTGELFF
TRBJ2-7,-,TRBD1,TRBV18,TGTGCCAGCTCAACGGGACAGATGCAGGCCTACGAGCAGTACTTC,CASSTGQMQAYEQYF
TRBJ2-3,-,TRBD2,TRBV4-1,TGCGCCAGCGCTTCCCGGCGGGAGACAGATACGCAGTATTTT,CASASRRETDTQYF
TRBJ2-2,-,-,TRBV5-1,TGCGCCAGCAGCGTACAGGGATTCAACGGGGAGCTGTTTTTT,CASSVQGFNGELFF
TRBJ1-1,-,-,TRBV6-5,TGTGCCAGCAGGAGGGACACGGACACTGAAGCTTTCTTT,CASRRDTDTEAFF
TRBJ1-2,-,-,TRBV30,TGTGCCTGGACCCGGACTCCGGAAAACTATGGCTACACCTTC,CAWTRTPENYGYTF
TRBJ2-2,-,-,TRBV19,TGTGCCAGTAGTAGGTTTAGCGCGAACACCGGGGAGCTGTTTTTT,CASSRFSANTGELFF
TRBJ2-5,once,TRBD1,TRBV10-1,TGCGCCAGCAGAGGACCGACAGGGCGGCAAGAGACCCAGTACTTC,CASRGPTGRQETQYF
TRBJ2-5,-,-,TRBV9,TGTGCCAGCAGCGTAGCCACCACACAAGAGACCCAGTACTTC,CASSVATTQETQYF